This T cell receptor beta chain was documented in a study of T cells after yellow fever vaccination. The CDR3 covers 13 residues. Germline V gives CDR1 KGHSH, CDR2 LQKENI. V dropped 1 base and J dropped 4 bases, with 8 bases sitting between them. Universal primer sites and UMIs were introduced during 5'RACE template-switching synthesis of TCR cDNA. TCRdb reprocessed the 5' RACE reads via MiXCR and lists one record per CDR3 protein. Among 120,000 to 150,000 distinct CDR3 sequences, roughly 8% were seen once, and the ten largest hold 0.73%. Whole-study results and caveats: Most primary-vaccination clones reappeared after the booster (approximately 95% CD4, 85% to 90% CD8).

Points on this clonotype: Its matching antigen is unknown.

The rearrangement joins TRBV18 to TRBJ2-7; perhaps TRBD2 as D (7 bases). Sequenced here: CD4+ T cells sorted from PBMCs, sampled 5 days after the yellow fever booster vaccination. This TCR came from a man aged 25-40 years who received the YFV17D yellow fever vaccine. The chain's CDR3 is CASSPQGGYEQYF. The DNA for the CDR3 is TGTGCCAGCTCACCACAGGGGGGGTACGAGCAGTACTTC. Based on the CDR3 plus reference TRBV18 and TRBJ2-7, the full variable domain is NAGVMQNPRHLVRRRGQEARLRCSPMKGHSHVYWYRQLPEEGLKFMVYLQKENIIDESGMPKERFSAEFPKEGPSILRIQQVVRGDSAAYFCASSPQGGYEQYFGPGTRLTVT.